This T cell receptor (beta chain) originates from a study of blood T cell repertoires in COVID-19. The CDR3 has 16 amino acids. Trimming took 6 bases from V and 3 from J, leaving 20 bases between them. Germline CDR1 is LNHDA and CDR2 is SQIVND (reference sequence). The assay was immunoSEQ multiplex PCR, and TCRdb's table has in-frame clones only and misses some. The sample comprises some 150,000 clones, around four fifths of which are singletons, and roughly 3% rests with the top ten. The chain is built from TRBV19 and TRBJ1-2, with TRBD1 as a possible D gene (5 bases). The source of this sequence is a middle-aged woman with active or convalescent COVID-19. What was sequenced was peripheral blood. CDR3 protein: CASRRSQGLSDYGYTF. The CDR3 DNA is TGTGCCAGTAGGAGAAGCCAGGGACTTAGCGACTATGGCTACACCTTC.